The 7 T cell receptor beta chains below all came from one sample that was sequenced in a study of T cell changes during pregnancy in multiple sclerosis. Data came from immunoSEQ multiplex PCR; TCRdb stores just in-frame clones and leaves some out. This sample has about 60,000 clones, with 75% to 95% found just once. This specimen consisted of CD4+ T cells from peripheral blood mononuclear cells, obtained after pregnancy. All receptors come from a female donor in good health, enrolled as a control in a pregnancy study.

The genes are TRBV14 and TRBJ2-3; TRBD2 is a possible D gene (6 bases). Germline-derived CDR1 and CDR2 are SGHDN and FVKESK. Trimming stripped 1 base from V and 3 bases from J, with 14 bases between. The CDR3 contains 16 residues. The chain's CDR3 is CASSQVRGWRTDTQYF. The CDR3 region has the DNA TGTGCCAGCAGCCAAGTCCGGGGGTGGAGGACAGATACGCAGTATTTT.

This sequence joins TRBV6-4 and TRBJ1-5, with 9 bases lining up with TRBD1. The germline V gene has CDR1 MRHNA and CDR2 SNTAGT. The CDR3 sequence is 17 residues long. The J segment lost 5 bases and the V segment lost 7 bases, leaving 15 bases of the junction unmatched. The CDR3 region is CASTVEFGDRADQPQHF. CDR3 sequence (DNA): TGTGCCAGCACCGTCGAGTTTGGGGACAGGGCAGATCAGCCCCAGCATTTT.

Here the CDR3 reads CASGDNRSGANVLTF. The CDR3 region has the DNA TGTGCCAGCGGGGACAACCGCTCTGGGGCCAACGTCCTGACTTTC. V gene TRBV6-5 combines with J gene TRBJ2-6, with D perhaps matching TRBD1 (6 bases). Germline V gives CDR1 MNHEY, CDR2 SVGAGI. The V gene lost 8 bases and the J gene lost 0 bases, with 11 bases spanning the gap. CDR3 length: 15 residues.

The genes are TRBV5-4 and TRBJ1-5; 9 bases align to TRBD1. The V segment lost 3 bases and the J segment 4 bases; nucleotides outside the gene matches: 5. The CDR3 has 15 amino acids. CDR1 is SGHNT, CDR2 YYREEE, per germline (reference sequence). The CDR3 loop reads CASSSFGQGNQPQHF. In nucleotides, the CDR3 is TGTGCCAGCAGCTCTTTCGGACAGGGGAATCAGCCCCAGCATTTT.

This chain links TRBV2 with TRBJ1-2, with D perhaps TRBD1 (5 bases). Germline V gene data show CDR1 as SNHLY and CDR2 as FYNNEI. Trimming took off 4 bases at V and 2 bases at J, with 17 bases between the two ends. The CDR3 is 16 residues long. Here the CDR3 DNA reads TGTGCCAGCAGTGGCGACGGGGGGTTAGCAAACTATGGCTACACCTTC. It is translated as CASSGDGGLANYGYTF.

A single count supports this clone. The chain carries TRBV11-3 and TRBJ2-5; 11 nucleotides match TRBD2. The germline CDR1 and CDR2 sequences are SGHNT and YENEEA. CDR3 length: 15 residues. The V segment lost 4 bases and the J segment 4 bases; nucleotides outside the gene matches: 5. The CDR3 region is CASSSLAGVLETQYF. The CDR3 DNA is TGTGCCAGCAGCTCACTAGCGGGGGTTCTAGAGACCCAGTACTTC.

This clone appeared a few times. The genes are TRBV11-1 and TRBJ1-2, with D tentatively TRBD1 (5 bases). V dropped 4 bases and J dropped 0 bases, with 15 bases sitting between them. The CDR3 is made up of 16 amino acids. CDR1 is SGHAT, CDR2 FQDESV, per germline (reference sequence). CDR3 nucleotide sequence: TGTGCCAGCAGCTCGAATTCAGGGCCTGCTAACTATGGCTACACCTTC. As protein: CASSSNSGPANYGYTF.